The T cell receptor (beta chain) described here comes from a study of shared clonotypes between healthy human individuals. On this clone itself: No antigen is known for it. One end of the junction varies from germline; a read error may be responsible.

Clones were sequenced by immunoSEQ multiplex PCR, and TCRdb holds only the in-frame ones, with some missing. The table includes some 2 million clones, 85% to 95% detected once. The naive CD8 fraction comprised CD45RO-negative cells positively selected for CCR7 and excluded terminally differentiated effector memory CD45RA+ cells. Study outcomes and limitations: For naive CD4 cells, around 5.1% of clonotypes were shared across a handful of donors.

CDR1 is MNHNS and CDR2 is SASEGT in the germline V gene. This CDR3 has 12 residues. The rearrangement joins TRBV6-1 to TRBJ2-5; D may match TRBD1 or TRBD2 (5 bases each). The source of this sequence is a man aged 18 to 30 in good health. The source material was naive CD8+ T cells sorted from blood. This chain's CDR3 is CASSEAGTQPHF. The CDR3 region has the DNA TGTGCCAGCAGTGAAGCAGGGACCCAGCCGCACTTC.